The TCR beta chain under discussion was sequenced for a study of OX40 agonist ivuxolimab in advanced cancers. For the study at large: Patients were infused with ivuxolimab every 2 weeks at 0.01 to 10 mg/kg.

Looked up from germline, CDR1 is KGHSH and CDR2 is LQKENI. This CDR3 spans 18 amino acids. The V and J ends lost 2 bases and 0 bases respectively, with 17 bases between them. TCRdb's copy holds only in-frame clones and misses some; the assay was immunoSEQ multiplex PCR. The sample includes roughly 50,000 clones, about 82% of them seen just once. The source of this sequence is an adult with an advanced solid tumor such as melanoma, head and neck, liver or kidney cancer. The genes are TRBV18 and TRBJ1-3; tentative D call: TRBD1 (6 bases). The sample consisted of CD4+ or CD8+ T cells sorted from blood, taken in a trial of the OX40 agonist ivuxolimab. DNA of the CDR3: TGTGCCAGCTCACCATCGGGGGCGGACAGCACCTCTGGAAACACCATATATTTT. It is translated as CASSPSGADSTSGNTIYF.